A few counts support the clone carrying this TCR beta chain. Using RNA template, CDR3s of TCR alpha and beta were amplified with iRepertoire arm-PCR. TCRdb ran MiXCR on the multiplex PCR reads and lists one entry per CDR3 protein. The table lists approximately 400,000 distinct CDR3 sequences, roughly 41% of them singletons. These data are taken from a study of glioma-infiltrating T cells. The specimen sequenced was glioma tissue, nonneoplastic brain tissue, or PBMCs (not recorded which). This sequence originates from a human donor with low-grade glioma or glioblastoma, undergoing nonglioma brain surgery, or in good health (not recorded which).

CDR3 coding DNA: TGTGCCAGCAGCTACACGGGGGAACGGAACACTGAAGCTTTCTTT. It translates to CASSYTGERNTEAFF. This chain uses TRBV6-2 or TRBV6-3 with TRBJ1-1; D may be TRBD1 (5 bases). Trimming cost V 6 bases and J 1 base, with 15 bases left between them. Germline CDR1 MNHEY, CDR2 SVGEGT. The CDR3 covers 15 residues.